Listed here are 27 T cell receptor beta chains from one sample, sequenced in a study of Ad26.COV2.S vaccination and SARS-CoV-2 variants. As to treatment: around 19 received Ad26.COV2.S at low or high dose, single or two shots; several received placebo; per-sample allocation not given. After the first vaccine or placebo injection, samples were drawn on day 63. The method was immunoSEQ multiplex PCR; TCRdb's version includes in-frame clones alone and lacks a portion of them. The table lists fewer than 500,000 clones, 75% to 95% of them singletons. The source was peripheral blood, collected in a trial of Ad26.COV2.S vaccine versus placebo. The receptors come from a person between 18 and 60 years old who received the Ad26.COV2.S COVID-19 vaccine or a placebo.

J is TRBJ2-7 and V is TRBV12-3 or TRBV12-4, with TRBD2 identical over 7 bases. The junction had 4 bases not matched to a gene; V was cut back by 6 bases and J by 2 bases. This CDR3 is built from 13 residues. CDR3 sequence reads: CASRWGGTYEQYF. The CDR3 DNA follows: TGTGCCAGCAGGTGGGGGGGAACCTACGAGCAGTACTTC.

The chain couples TRBV11-2 to TRBJ2-7; D tentatively fits TRBD1 or TRBD2 (5 bases each). The ends were cut back, 8 bases at V and 3 bases at J, with 14 bases in the middle. This CDR3 comprises 13 residues. CDR1 and CDR2 (germline): SGHAT, FQNNGV. The CDR3 loop reads CASEGLIGYEQYF. The DNA for the CDR3 is TGTGCCAGCGAGGGGTTGATCGGCTACGAGCAGTACTTC.

This chain connects TRBV20-1 to TRBJ2-5, with 13 bases that match TRBD2. The CDR3 is 16 amino acids. V shed 3 bases and J 5 bases; nucleotides not matched to a gene: 9. Germline assignment: CDR1 DFQATT and CDR2 SNEGSKA (reference sequence). In DNA form, the CDR3 reads TGCAGTGCTAGTACTAGCGGGAGGGGTTATGGGGAGACCCAGTACTTC. This translates into CSASTSGRGYGETQYF.

V gene TRBV5-4 combines with J gene TRBJ1-2, with 12 bases aligning to TRBD1. The V and J ends lost 0 bases and 8 bases, in that order; junction bases with no gene match: 5. The CDR3 runs 15 residues. From germline, CDR1 is SGHNT and CDR2 YYREEE (reference sequence). The chain's CDR3 is CASSLEGQGAGGYTF. The CDR3 DNA follows: TGTGCCAGCAGCTTGGAGGGACAGGGGGCGGGCGGCTACACCTTC.

This chain connects TRBV4-3 to TRBJ2-3, with TRBD2 as a possible D gene (5 bases). The CDR3 contains 15 residues. Between the trimmed V and J ends, which lost 1 base and 3 bases, there was a span of 11 bases. Germline V lookup: CDR1 LGHNA, CDR2 YSLEER. This CDR3 is CASSQGVSVTDTQYF. The DNA of the CDR3 is TGCGCCAGCAGCCAAGGAGTTAGCGTGACAGATACGCAGTATTTT.

This clone was seen only once. This chain uses TRBV7-9 with TRBJ2-7, with D hard to call. V lost 4 bases to trimming and J lost 5 bases, with 15 bases between them. The CDR3 totals 14 residues. From germline, CDR1 is SEHNR and CDR2 FQNEAQ (reference sequence). In DNA form, the CDR3 reads TGTGCCAGCAGCTCAATAAGCCACCCGGACGAGCAGTACTTC. Translated, it gives CASSSISHPDEQYF.

The rearrangement uses TRBV19 and TRBJ2-1; the match to TRBD2 covers 7 bases. The germline CDR1 and CDR2 sequences are LNHDA and SQIVND (reference sequence). V lost 4 bases, J lost 4 bases, and 4 bases stayed unmatched. CDR3 length equals 14 residues. The CDR3 DNA reads as TGTGCCAGTAGTAAGGGAGGGCGGTACAATGAGCAGTTCTTC. As protein: CASSKGGRYNEQFF.

This chain uses TRBV19 with TRBJ2-7; 7 bases match TRBD1. V trimming: 8 bases; J trimming: 6 bases; junction bases outside the gene matches: 16. The CDR3 extends over 15 amino acids. Looked up from germline, CDR1 is LNHDA and CDR2 is SQIVND (reference sequence). In nucleotides, the CDR3 is TGTGCCAGTTCCGACCTGCCAGACAGGGTAAGCGAGCAGTACTTC. Amino acids: CASSDLPDRVSEQYF.

The V gene is TRBV7-7, the J gene TRBJ2-1; 7 nucleotides agree with TRBD2. Germline lookup yields CDR1 SSHAT and CDR2 FNYEAQ (reference sequence). J gave up 3 bases and V 3 bases, and 8 bases lay outside the gene matches. The CDR3 sequence is 16 residues long. The DNA for the CDR3 is TGTGCCAGCAGCTTGACTGGGCGGGAGAGCTACAATGAGCAGTTCTTC. Translated, it gives CASSLTGRESYNEQFF.

The chain couples TRBV14 to TRBJ1-1; unclear D gene. The CDR3 is made up of 12 amino acids. V was pared by 2 bases and J by 1 base, with 2 bases between. Germline V gene lookup returns CDR1 SGHDN and CDR2 FVKESK. CDR3 coding DNA: TGTGCCAGCAGCCAAACGAACACTGAAGCTTTCTTT. Encoded protein: CASSQTNTEAFF.

Details on this clone: Distinct nucleotide sequences in the sample also encode this CDR3. V and J are TRBV12-3 or TRBV12-4 and TRBJ1-1, with 9 positions matching TRBD1. V was clipped by 5 bases and J by 5 bases; unmatched bases: 3. The CDR3 runs to 13 residues. The CDR3 DNA sequence: TGTGCCAGCAGTCCCGGGACAGGGACTGAAGCTTTCTTT. This gives the protein CASSPGTGTEAFF.

The chain is built from TRBV7-9 and TRBJ2-1, with D unresolved. V lost 2 bases to trimming and J lost 1 base, with 15 bases between them. CDR3 length: 17 residues. Germline V gene lookup returns CDR1 SEHNR and CDR2 FQNEAQ (reference sequence). CDR3 DNA sequence: TGTGCCAGCAGCTTAAGTCCGTTGGCGGTGTCCTACAATGAGCAGTTCTTC. Encoded protein: CASSLSPLAVSYNEQFF.

This chain connects TRBV19 to TRBJ1-5; 10 bases are a match to TRBD1. With V trimmed by 5 bases and J by 3 bases, 4 bases remained unmatched. Germline loops: CDR1 LNHDA, CDR2 SQIVND (reference sequence). The CDR3 runs 15 residues. CDR3 in DNA: TGTGCCAGTAGTGGGACAGGGGTTTTCAATCAGCCCCAGCATTTT. This translates into CASSGTGVFNQPQHF.

The chain couples TRBV15 to TRBJ2-2; 7 nucleotides align to TRBD2. The length of the CDR3 is 16 residues. Unmatched junction bases numbered 5, after V lost 3 bases and J lost 1 base. Germline V CDR1 and CDR2: LNHNV, YYDKDF (reference sequence). The CDR3, as DNA: TGTGCCACCAGCAGGGGGACTATCTTGAACACCGGGGAGCTGTTTTTT. Translation: CATSRGTILNTGELFF.

V gene TRBV7-4 combines with J gene TRBJ1-1, with D unresolved. Trimming shortened V by 5 bases and J by 7 bases, and 8 bases separated the two germline ends. Germline V lookup: CDR1 SGHVT, CDR2 SQSDAQ. The CDR3 consists of 11 residues. CDR3 nucleotide sequence: TGTGCCAGCAGCCGTGTCAGTGAAGCTTTCTTT. Protein sequence: CASSRVSEAFF.

V is TRBV6-5 and J is TRBJ2-1; D perhaps matches TRBD2 (6 bases). The CDR3 is made up of 16 amino acids. Per germline, CDR1 MNHEY and CDR2 SVGAGI. Between the trimmed V and J ends, which lost 2 bases and 10 bases, there was a span of 21 bases. DNA of the CDR3: TGTGCCAGCAGTTACGCTGGCCTCTCAGAAGGAGGGGAGCAGTTCTTC. This gives the protein CASSYAGLSEGGEQFF.

This chain's CDR3 is CSASQGSTSGDEQFF. The CDR3 DNA sequence: TGCAGTGCTAGTCAGGGGAGCACTAGCGGGGATGAGCAGTTCTTC. The chain uses TRBV20-1 and TRBJ2-1; 10 bases align to TRBD2. The germline V gene has CDR1 DFQATT and CDR2 SNEGSKA (reference sequence). CDR3 length: 15 amino acids. The J segment lost 8 bases and the V segment lost 3 bases, leaving 10 bases of the junction unmatched.

The chain carries TRBV30 and TRBJ2-3; 12 bases map to TRBD2. CDR1 GTSNPN and CDR2 SVGIG come from the germline V gene (reference sequence). The CDR3 sequence is 14 residues long. The ends lost 4 bases at V and 8 bases at J; junction bases unmatched: 7. CDR3 residues: CAWTLAGGSGTQYF. CDR3 nucleotide sequence: TGTGCCTGGACTCTAGCGGGAGGGTCGGGTACGCAGTATTTT.

The chain carries TRBV5-4 and TRBJ1-6; D ambiguous. Germline CDR1 SGHNT, CDR2 YYREEE (reference sequence). This CDR3 is 14 amino acids long. Trimming removed 0 bases from V and 7 bases from J, with 8 bases in between. The CDR3: CASSLEAANSPLHF. Here the CDR3 DNA reads TGTGCCAGCAGCTTGGAGGCGGCAAATTCACCCCTCCACTTT. Supplemented by reference TRBV5-4 and TRBJ1-6, the full variable domain reads ETGVTQSPTHLIKTRGQQVTLRCSSQSGHNTVSWYQQALGQGPQFIFQYYREEENGRGNFPPRFSGLQFPNYSSELNVNALELDDSALYLCASSLEAANSPLHFGNGTRLTVT.

V and J are TRBV29-1 and TRBJ2-3; no definite D call. The CDR3 totals 13 residues. The germline V gene encodes CDR1 SQVTM and CDR2 ANQGSEA. V was pared by 6 bases and J by 0 bases, with 10 bases between. The CDR3 coding sequence is TGCAGCGTGTCCGGTGCTAGCACAGATACGCAGTATTTT. Encoded protein: CSVSGASTDTQYF.

The chain carries TRBV4-3 and TRBJ1-4; D unresolved. Trimming took off 0 bases at V and 4 bases at J, with 18 bases between the two ends. Germline V lookup: CDR1 LGHNA, CDR2 YSLEER. The CDR3 has 18 residues. The CDR3 coding sequence is TGCGCCAGCAGCCAAGACCCCCAAGAAAATACCTATAATGAAAAACTGTTTTTT. Translation gives CASSQDPQENTYNEKLFF.

The chain employs TRBV18 and TRBJ2-1, with 13 bases fitting TRBD2. Germline V gene lookup returns CDR1 KGHSH and CDR2 LQKENI. There are 15 residues in the CDR3. V shed 5 bases and J 6 bases; nucleotides not matched to a gene: 4. The CDR3 bases are TGTGCCAGCTCATCGGGACTAGCGGGAACCAATGAGCAGTTCTTC. Translating gives CASSSGLAGTNEQFF.

The rearrangement uses TRBV7-9 and TRBJ2-3; 8 positions match TRBD1. After removal of 8 bases from V and 1 base from J, the junction contained 11 bases not matched to a gene. The germline V gene encodes CDR1 SEHNR and CDR2 FQNEAQ (reference sequence). CDR3 length equals 16 residues. The CDR3 DNA reads TGTGCCAGCCTACGGGGACAGGACATCGGCACAGATACGCAGTATTTT. Amino acid sequence: CASLRGQDIGTDTQYF.

This clone appeared a single time. The chain has TRBV28 and TRBJ2-7; 14 positions match TRBD2. The germline V gene has CDR1 MDHEN and CDR2 SYDVKM. J lost 5 bases, V lost 5 bases, and 5 bases had no gene match. This CDR3 is built from 15 residues. The CDR3 DNA is TGTGCCAGCAGTGGGACTAGCGGGAGATCCCACGAGCAGTACTTC. Translated: CASSGTSGRSHEQYF. The full variable domain, rest sourced from reference TRBV28 and TRBJ2-7, is DVKVTQSSRYLVKRTGEKVFLECVQDMDHENMFWYRQDPGLGLRLIYFSYDVKMKEKGDIPEGYSVSREKKERFSLILESASTNQTSMYLCASSGTSGRSHEQYFGPGTRLTVT.

A word on this clone: Other DNA sequences within the sample encode an identical CDR3. CDR3 protein: CASSYSRGLNTEAFF. The CDR3, as DNA: TGTGCCAGCAGTTACAGCAGGGGGTTAAACACTGAAGCTTTCTTT. The genes are TRBV6-2 or TRBV6-3 and TRBJ1-1, with 7 bases matching TRBD1. V shed 2 bases and J 2 bases; nucleotides not matched to a gene: 5. CDR1 is MNHEY, CDR2 SVGEGT, per germline. This CDR3 comprises 15 residues.

The chain uses TRBV5-1 and TRBJ2-4; D tentatively reads TRBD1 or TRBD2 (5 bases each). The germline CDR1 and CDR2 sequences are SGHRS and YFSETQ. The length of the CDR3 is 11 residues. Trimming removed 5 bases from V and 7 bases from J, with 7 bases in between. CDR3 in amino acids: CASRGDNIQYF. CDR3 sequence (DNA): TGCGCCAGCAGGGGGGATAACATTCAGTACTTC.

The chain employs TRBV7-2 and TRBJ2-7; D not resolved. Germline V gene lookup returns CDR1 SGHTA and CDR2 FQGNSA. The CDR3 is 14 residues long. V lost 1 base and J 5 bases, leaving 12 bases between the germline ends. For the CDR3, the DNA is TGTGCCAGCAGCTTAGATTTCCGCGGCGACGAGCAGTACTTC. Residues: CASSLDFRGDEQYF.